These T cell receptor beta chains were read from a single sample in a study of blood T cell repertoires in COVID-19. Repertoires were generated with immunoSEQ multiplex PCR, while TCRdb's copy carries only in-frame clones and drops some. Of 400,000 to 550,000 clones in the sample, 87% were seen once. The sample comprised PBMCs or T cells enriched from blood (not recorded which). Receptors originate from a woman between 18 and 29 years old with acute COVID-19. The CDR3 runs from the conserved cysteine through the conserved F or W.

v_call: TRBV15
j_call: TRBJ2-7
cdr3_aa: CATSRDHFGTSGSGEQYF

v_call: TRBV11-2
j_call: TRBJ2-2
cdr3_aa: CASSLAQIDITTGELFF

v_call: TRBV3-1/TRBV3-2
j_call: TRBJ1-6
cdr3_aa: CASTGQGAGNSPLHF

v_call: TRBV7-8
j_call: TRBJ1-2
cdr3_aa: CASSSSGGGGYTF

v_call: TRBV28
j_call: TRBJ2-1
cdr3_aa: CASSLFTGMGNNEQFF

v_call: TRBV9
j_call: TRBJ2-1
cdr3_aa: CASSVTGIEGEQFF

v_call: TRBV2
j_call: TRBJ2-1
cdr3_aa: CASRILAAEQFF

v_call: TRBV4-1
j_call: TRBJ1-5
cdr3_aa: CASSQVGPYNQPQHF

v_call: TRBV7-6
j_call: TRBJ2-2
cdr3_aa: CASSARQGANTGELFF

v_call: TRBV2
j_call: TRBJ1-2
cdr3_aa: CASSLPGEIYGYTF

v_call: TRBV7-9
j_call: TRBJ2-7
cdr3_aa: CASSLDTDYEQYF

v_call: TRBV3-1/TRBV3-2
j_call: TRBJ2-2
cdr3_aa: CASSQTRPTNTGELFF

v_call: TRBV15
j_call: TRBJ2-7
cdr3_aa: CATSRDRGPYEQYF

v_call: TRBV12-3/TRBV12-4
j_call: TRBJ2-3
cdr3_aa: CASSPISTDTQYF

v_call: TRBV11-2
j_call: TRBJ2-7
cdr3_aa: CASSLEGTGAYEQYF

v_call: TRBV2
j_call: TRBJ2-6
cdr3_aa: CARGTSLSGANVLTF

v_call: TRBV2
j_call: TRBJ1-2
cdr3_aa: CASTSARGGSGYTF

v_call: TRBV28
j_call: TRBJ1-2
cdr3_aa: CASSFARISNYGYTF

v_call: TRBV6-5
j_call: TRBJ2-4
cdr3_aa: CASSYKTGLAKNIQYF

v_call: TRBV20-1
j_call: TRBJ1-2
cdr3_aa: CSASREGYTF

v_call: TRBV10-3
j_call: TRBJ1-3
cdr3_aa: CAILVGYSGNTIYF

v_call: TRBV2
j_call: TRBJ1-1
cdr3_aa: CARGQGVSEAFF

v_call: TRBV5-4
j_call: TRBJ2-2
cdr3_aa: CASSRLRLGNTGELFF

v_call: TRBV18
j_call: TRBJ2-7
cdr3_aa: CASSRDRALEQYF

v_call: TRBV28
j_call: TRBJ2-1
cdr3_aa: CASTGLAGRDEQFF

v_call: TRBV25-1
j_call: TRBJ1-2
cdr3_aa: CASTTTRVYGYTF

v_call: TRBV28
j_call: TRBJ1-3
cdr3_aa: CASSFSGYSGNTIYF

v_call: TRBV7-8
j_call: TRBJ1-2
cdr3_aa: CASSSGGKYGYTF

v_call: TRBV30
j_call: TRBJ1-2
cdr3_aa: CAWRSTGGYGYTF

v_call: TRBV7-3
j_call: TRBJ1-1
cdr3_aa: CASSLTGGLSLDEAFF

v_call: TRBV2
j_call: TRBJ1-6
cdr3_aa: CASSVAGRHNSPLHF

v_call: TRBV5-1
j_call: TRBJ2-7
cdr3_aa: CASSLALDSLYEQYF

v_call: TRBV4-1
j_call: TRBJ1-4
cdr3_aa: CASSQDRREKLFF